This passage covers 28 T cell receptor beta chains from one sample sequenced in a study of control samples from healthy donors and cancer patients. The data were produced by immunoSEQ multiplex PCR, yet TCRdb's version contains in-frame clones alone and is incomplete. The table lists some 140,000 clones, about nine tenths of them singletons, with about 7.9% in the top ten. Sequenced input: PBMCs. Receptors were obtained from a man in his forties or fifties with head and neck cancer.

This rearrangement joins TRBV19 to TRBJ2-5, with TRBD1 identical over 9 bases. CDR3 size: 14 residues. Per germline, CDR1 LNHDA and CDR2 SQIVND (reference sequence). Trimming at V came to 7 bases and at J to 5 bases, leaving 8 bases not matched to a gene. CDR3 DNA sequence: TGTGCCAGTAAAAACAGGGGGCGTGGGGAGACCCAGTACTTC. Residues: CASKNRGRGETQYF.

This chain joins TRBV27 and TRBJ2-3; D unclear. The CDR3 loop spans 14 amino acids. The germline V gene has CDR1 MNHEY and CDR2 SMNVEV (reference sequence). In nucleotides, the CDR3 is TGTGACCGCCACTGGAGCGAGAGCACAGATACGCAGTATTTT. It specifies CDRHWSESTDTQYF.

V gene TRBV27 combines with J gene TRBJ2-1; either TRBD1 or TRBD2 may fit D (6 bases each). Germline lookup yields CDR1 MNHEY and CDR2 SMNVEV (reference sequence). There are 13 residues in the CDR3. The V end was cut by 11 bases, the J end by 8 bases, with 19 bases between. The chain's CDR3 is CAASSMGGDEQFF. The CDR3 DNA sequence: TGTGCCGCCAGCAGTATGGGGGGCGATGAGCAGTTCTTC.

V gene TRBV19 combines with J gene TRBJ1-3, with 8 positions matching TRBD1. The CDR3 runs to 15 residues. Germline values: CDR1 LNHDA, CDR2 SQIVND (reference sequence). V shed 7 bases and J 4 bases; nucleotides not matched to a gene: 9. The CDR3 sequence: CASTGTGHRGNTIYF. In DNA form, the CDR3 reads TGTGCCAGTACCGGGACAGGCCATAGGGGAAACACCATATATTTT.

The V call is TRBV10-1, the J call TRBJ1-1; D remains unclear. Deletions cut 5 bases from V and 0 bases from J, with 7 bases between. This CDR3 spans 13 amino acids. The V gene's germline CDR1 is WNHNN and CDR2 SYGVQD (reference sequence). The CDR3 nucleotides read TGCGCCAGCAGTCGCGGGGTGAACACTGAAGCTTTCTTT. It codes for CASSRGVNTEAFF.

The gene calls are TRBV11-2 and TRBJ1-3; D is uncertain. V was cut by 11 bases and J by 4 bases, with 9 bases left in between. The CDR3 spans 11 residues. Germline V gene sequence: CDR1 SGHAT, CDR2 FQNNGV. Written as DNA, the CDR3 is TGTGCCTCCGTGGGGGGAAACACCATATATTTT. Protein product: CASVGGNTIYF.

This clone appeared once. The gene calls are TRBV10-3 and TRBJ2-3, with 13 nucleotides matching TRBD2. CDR1 ENHRY and CDR2 SYGVKD come from the germline V gene. The junction had 8 bases not matched to a gene; V was cut back by 5 bases and J by 6 bases. This CDR3 has 16 residues. The CDR3 nucleotides are TGTGCCATCAGTTGGGAACTAGCGGGAGGGACCGATACGCAGTATTTT. This codes for CAISWELAGGTDTQYF.

The CDR3 loop reads CATQAMLWGETQYF. The CDR3 DNA follows: TGTGCCACCCAAGCTATGCTTTGGGGGGAGACCCAGTACTTC. This rearrangement joins TRBV28 to TRBJ2-5; TRBD1 or TRBD2 may be the D gene (5 bases each). Trimming took 10 bases from V and 5 from J, leaving 20 bases between them. The CDR3 length is 14 residues. Germline V gene sequence: CDR1 MDHEN, CDR2 SYDVKM.

The chain uses TRBV12-5 and TRBJ1-5; the D is unclear. Trimming pared 6 bases from V and 0 bases from J, leaving 12 bases between. CDR3 length: 15 residues. The V gene's germline CDR1 is LGHNT and CDR2 FRNRAP. The CDR3 coding sequence is TGTGCTAGTGGCCCACCGGGGTATAGCAATCAGCCCCAGCATTTT. It translates to CASGPPGYSNQPQHF.

J is TRBJ2-3 and V is TRBV5-4, with TRBD1 as a possible D gene (5 bases). This CDR3 contains 15 residues. Germline V CDR1 and CDR2: SGHNT, YYREEE (reference sequence). Trimming stripped 5 bases from V and 0 bases from J, with 13 bases between. The chain's CDR3 is CASSPQKGSTDTQYF. CDR3 nucleotide sequence: TGTGCCAGCAGTCCTCAGAAGGGGAGCACAGATACGCAGTATTTT.

The chain recombines TRBV6-5 with TRBJ1-2; D is unclear. Germline V gene lookup returns CDR1 MNHEY and CDR2 SVGAGI. V lost 2 bases and J 10 bases, leaving 14 bases between the germline ends. The CDR3 has 13 residues. CDR3 sequence (DNA): TGTGCCAGCAGTTACGATTTCTCGCAGGCCTACACCTTC. Its translation is CASSYDFSQAYTF.

The chain uses TRBV7-2 and TRBJ2-5; D may be TRBD2 (6 bases). The V and J ends lost 5 bases and 1 base respectively, with 23 bases between them. There are 18 residues in the CDR3. CDR1 is SGHTA and CDR2 is FQGNSA in the germline V gene. The DNA of the CDR3 is TGTGCCAGCAGCCCCAGCTTCTTCGGGGGAGGACTCCAAGAGACCCAGTACTTC. It yields the protein CASSPSFFGGGLQETQYF.

V usage is TRBV7-9 and J usage is TRBJ2-7; possibly TRBD1 for D (6 bases). The germline V gene encodes CDR1 SEHNR and CDR2 FQNEAQ (reference sequence). The CDR3 runs 17 residues. Trimming cost V 5 bases and J 2 bases, with 22 bases left between them. The DNA of the CDR3 is TGTGCCAGCAGCGCCCCGGTCCGGCAGGGGTTCCCCTACGAGCAGTACTTC. Translation gives CASSAPVRQGFPYEQYF.

V usage is TRBV5-1 and J usage is TRBJ1-6; D remains unclear. Per the germline V gene, CDR1 is SGHRS and CDR2 is YFSETQ. The CDR3 loop spans 14 amino acids. V lost 1 base to trimming and J lost 6 bases, with 8 bases between them. The CDR3 DNA sequence: TGCGCCAGCAGCTTGCAGGATATTAATTCACCCCTCCACTTT. It yields the protein CASSLQDINSPLHF.

This chain links TRBV11-2 with TRBJ2-4; 11 bases map to TRBD2. This CDR3 comprises 17 residues. Trimming cost V 5 bases and J 6 bases; bases outside gene matches: 12. Germline-derived CDR1 and CDR2 are SGHAT and FQNNGV. CDR3 in amino acids: CASSTLSGRAGGNIQYF. The DNA of the CDR3 is TGTGCCAGCAGCACTCTTAGCGGGAGGGCGGGGGGAAACATTCAGTACTTC.

The chain joins TRBV28 to TRBJ1-1; a possible D gene is TRBD1 (6 bases). Germline loops: CDR1 MDHEN, CDR2 SYDVKM. The CDR3 sequence is 11 residues long. Trimming stripped 8 bases from V and 11 bases from J, with 15 bases between. The CDR3 loop is CASPGGPGAFF. The CDR3 DNA reads as TGTGCCAGCCCGGGGGGGCCGGGCGCTTTCTTT.

The V gene is TRBV6-5, the J gene TRBJ1-2, with 7 nucleotides matching TRBD1. The CDR3 covers 14 residues. Germline loops: CDR1 MNHEY, CDR2 SVGAGI. J lost 8 bases, V lost 0 bases, and 6 bases had no gene match. CDR3 sequence (DNA): TGTGCCAGCAGTTACTCCCGGGACAGACAAGGCTACACCTTC. Translated: CASSYSRDRQGYTF.

The chain employs TRBV15 and TRBJ2-1; 10 positions match TRBD2. V dropped 0 bases and J dropped 12; count of bases not matched to a gene: 8. The germline gives CDR1 LNHNV, CDR2 YYDKDF (reference sequence). This CDR3 is 15 amino acids long. CDR3 residues: CATSREASGSYGQFF. The CDR3 nucleotides are TGTGCCACCAGCAGAGAGGCTAGCGGGAGTTATGGGCAGTTCTTC.

The chain is built from TRBV18 and TRBJ2-7, with a possible D match to TRBD1 (6 bases). V was trimmed by 4 bases and J by 2 bases, leaving 12 bases between them. The germline V gene encodes CDR1 KGHSH and CDR2 LQKENI. The CDR3 is 14 residues long. The CDR3 here is CASSLGAGTYEQYF. The CDR3 DNA reads TGTGCCAGCTCACTGGGGGCCGGGACCTACGAGCAGTACTTC.

V and J are TRBV7-2 and TRBJ2-1; no reliable D call. Germline CDR1 SGHTA, CDR2 FQGNSA. The CDR3 loop spans 13 amino acids. Trimming left V 1 base short and J 4 bases short, with 5 bases between. The CDR3 here is CASSLVEYNEQFF. DNA for the CDR3: TGTGCCAGCAGCTTAGTGGAGTACAATGAGCAGTTCTTC.

This clone was picked up one time. The V call is TRBV6-2 or TRBV6-3, the J call TRBJ2-4; the D gene is possibly TRBD2 (6 bases). There are 15 residues in the CDR3. V was trimmed by 4 bases and J by 0 bases, leaving 10 bases between them. Germline values: CDR1 MNHEY, CDR2 SVGEGT. The CDR3 bases are TGTGCCAGCAGTTTTCGGGGACTAGCCAAAAACATTCAGTACTTC. Translation gives CASSFRGLAKNIQYF.

Comment on this clone: Other DNA variants within this sample encode the same CDR3. CDR3 loop: CATSAGGLAGGAKNIQYF. CDR3 DNA sequence: TGTGCCACCAGTGCCGGGGGACTAGCGGGAGGAGCCAAAAACATTCAGTACTTC. The chain joins TRBV24-1 to TRBJ2-4; 15 bases align to TRBD2. The CDR3 is 18 residues long. Trimming cost V 5 bases and J 0 bases; bases outside gene matches: 4. The germline gives CDR1 KGHDR, CDR2 SFDVKD.

The V call is TRBV7-3, the J call TRBJ2-6; D is uncertain. The CDR3 has 15 residues. The germline gives CDR1 SGHTA, CDR2 FQGTGA. V shed 5 bases and J shed 0 bases, with 8 bases lying between them. CDR3 DNA: TGTGCCAGCAGCCTCCAACTCTCTGGGGCCAACGTCCTGACTTTC. This sequence encodes CASSLQLSGANVLTF. Together with reference TRBV7-3 and TRBJ2-6, the CDR3 gives the full variable domain: GAGVSQTPSNKVTEKGKYVELRCDPISGHTALYWYRQSLGQGPEFLIYFQGTGAADDSGLPNDRFFAVRPEGSVSTLKIQRTERGDSAVYLCASSLQLSGANVLTFGAGSRLTVL.

The genes are TRBV7-2 and TRBJ2-7, with 8 bases lining up with TRBD1. The CDR3 sequence is 15 residues long. V lost 4 bases and J lost 1; bases outside the gene matches: 6. Germline-derived CDR1 and CDR2 are SGHTA and FQGNSA. The CDR3 region has the DNA TGTGCCAGCAGCTACACTGGGACAGGTTCCTACGAGCAGTACTTC. The encoded protein is CASSYTGTGSYEQYF.

This clone came up a few times. This rearrangement joins TRBV4-2 to TRBJ1-1; D possibly corresponds to TRBD1 (5 bases). CDR3 size: 14 residues. With 4 bases removed from V and 0 bases from J, the gap between germline ends came to 9 bases. Per the germline V gene, CDR1 is LGHNA and CDR2 is YNFKEQ. The CDR3 protein is CASSRQSLNTEAFF. Written as DNA, the CDR3 is TGTGCCAGCAGCCGACAGTCCCTGAACACTGAAGCTTTCTTT.

This chain links TRBV29-1 with TRBJ2-1; D is unclear. Germline assignment: CDR1 SQVTM and CDR2 ANQGSEA. This CDR3 has 15 residues. Trimming took 3 bases from V and 0 from J, leaving 12 bases between them. This CDR3 reads CSVERRQSSYNEQFF. CDR3 in DNA: TGCAGCGTTGAGCGGCGTCAGAGCTCCTACAATGAGCAGTTCTTC.

This chain links TRBV7-3 with TRBJ2-2; the match to TRBD1 covers 9 bases. This CDR3 has 14 amino acids. Unmatched junction bases numbered 2, after V lost 4 bases and J lost 5 bases. Germline CDR1 and CDR2: SGHTA and FQGTGA. The CDR3 reads CASSSQGATGELFF. The CDR3, as DNA: TGTGCCAGCAGCTCACAGGGGGCTACCGGGGAGCTGTTTTTT.

The CDR3, as DNA: TGTGCCAGCACCTACTGGGGCATCCCCTCTGGAAACACCATATATTTT. Translating it yields CASTYWGIPSGNTIYF. This rearrangement joins TRBV5-6 to TRBJ1-3, with a tentative D call TRBD1 (5 bases). V lost 6 bases, J lost 0 bases, and 16 bases lay in between. The length of the CDR3 is 16 residues. From germline, CDR1 is SGHDT and CDR2 YYEEEE. Full variable domain (outside the CDR3, taken from reference TRBV5-6 and TRBJ1-3): DAGVTQSPTHLIKTRGQQVTLRCSPKSGHDTVSWYQQALGQGPQFIFQYYEEEERQRGNFPDRFSGHQFPNYSSELNVNALLLGDSALYLCASTYWGIPSGNTIYFGEGSWLTVV.